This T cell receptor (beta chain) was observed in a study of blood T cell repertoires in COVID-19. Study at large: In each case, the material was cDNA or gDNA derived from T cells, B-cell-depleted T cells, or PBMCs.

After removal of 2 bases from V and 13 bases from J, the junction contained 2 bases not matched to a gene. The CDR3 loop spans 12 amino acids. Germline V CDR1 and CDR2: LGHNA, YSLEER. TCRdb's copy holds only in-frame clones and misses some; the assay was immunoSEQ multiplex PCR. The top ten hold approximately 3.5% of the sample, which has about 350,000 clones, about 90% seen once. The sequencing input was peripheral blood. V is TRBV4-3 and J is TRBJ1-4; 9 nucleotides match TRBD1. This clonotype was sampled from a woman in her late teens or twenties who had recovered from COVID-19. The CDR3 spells CASSQPGQGLFF. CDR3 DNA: TGCGCCAGCAGCCAACCGGGACAGGGACTGTTTTTT.